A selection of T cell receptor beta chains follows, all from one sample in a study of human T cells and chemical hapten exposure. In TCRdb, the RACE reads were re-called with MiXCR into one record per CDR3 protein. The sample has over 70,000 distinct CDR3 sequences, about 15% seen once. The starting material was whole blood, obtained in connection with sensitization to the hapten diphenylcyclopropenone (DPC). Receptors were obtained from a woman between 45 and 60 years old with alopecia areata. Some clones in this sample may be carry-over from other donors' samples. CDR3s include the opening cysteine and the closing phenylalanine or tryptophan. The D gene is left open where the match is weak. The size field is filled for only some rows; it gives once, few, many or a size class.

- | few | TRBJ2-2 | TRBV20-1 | CSARPRNTGELFF | TGCAGTGCGAGACCTAGGAACACCGGGGAGCTGTTTTTT
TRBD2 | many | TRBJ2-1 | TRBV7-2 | CASRNPLAGGSYNEQFF | TGTGCCAGCAGAAACCCCCTAGCGGGAGGCTCCTACAATGAGCAGTTCTTC
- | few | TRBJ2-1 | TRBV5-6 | CASSFFKISSYNEQFF | TGTGCCAGCAGCTTCTTTAAGATAAGCTCCTACAATGAGCAGTTCTTC
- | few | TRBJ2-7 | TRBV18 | CASSPTGISGREQYF | TGTGCCAGCTCACCAACAGGAATTTCTGGGCGCGAGCAGTACTTC
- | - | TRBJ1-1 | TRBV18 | CASSPRDVNTEAFF | TGTGCCAGCTCACCAAGGGATGTGAACACTGAAGCTTTCTTT
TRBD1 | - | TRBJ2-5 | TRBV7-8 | CASSLAIRTGKEETQYF | TGTGCCAGCAGCTTAGCGATCAGGACAGGGAAGGAAGAGACCCAGTACTTC
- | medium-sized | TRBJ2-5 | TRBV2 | CASSEGVSGSKTQYF | TGTGCCAGCAGTGAAGGGGTTTCAGGGTCGAAGACCCAGTACTTC
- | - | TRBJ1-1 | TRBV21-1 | CASSKVIGGEFSKTEAFF | TGTGCCAGCAGCAAAGTCATCGGGGGCGAGTTTTCGAAGACTGAAGCTTTCTTT
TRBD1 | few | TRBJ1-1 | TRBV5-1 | CASSRRTGGASDTEAFF | TGCGCCAGCAGCAGACGGACAGGGGGCGCTTCGGACACTGAAGCTTTCTTT
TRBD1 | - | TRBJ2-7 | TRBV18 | CASSPSGGVYEQYF | TGTGCCAGCTCACCCTCAGGGGGCGTCTACGAGCAGTACTTC
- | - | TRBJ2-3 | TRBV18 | CASSPDVSTDTQYF | TGTGCCAGCTCACCGGACGTTAGCACAGATACGCAGTATTTT
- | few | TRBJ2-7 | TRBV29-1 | CSGGGDSYEQYF | TGCAGCGGGGGGGGCGACTCCTACGAGCAGTACTTC
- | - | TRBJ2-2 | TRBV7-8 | CASSLTPRGTGELFF | TGTGCCAGCAGCCTCACCCCCAGGGGCACCGGGGAGCTGTTTTTT